This T cell receptor (beta chain) was captured in a study of T cells in localized non-small cell lung cancer. The study's findings and limits: Adjacent lung was found to contain a median roughly 58 of the top 100 tumor clones. Sequencing covered just one tumor region, so heterogeneity cannot be ruled out. Adjacent uninvolved lung had the highest clonality, suggesting focused antigen responses.

Trimming stripped 3 bases from V and 8 bases from J, with 17 bases between. The CDR3 spans 15 residues. CDR1 and CDR2 from the germline V gene are WSHSY and SAAADI. Profiling relied on immunoSEQ multiplex PCR, and the TCRdb table lists in-frame clones only, not all of them. Among around 94,000 clones listed, about 87% were seen once. With regard to this clone: Antigen unknown.

The gene calls are TRBV10-2 and TRBJ1-5; D might be TRBD1 (5 bases). This specimen was peripheral blood, taken before any cancer treatment. The receptor was isolated from a man aged 35-75 years with stage I squamous cell lung carcinoma. The CDR3 DNA reads as TGCGCCAGCAGTGACCGCTTAGGGGCCTGGGAGCCCCAGCATTTT. Encoded protein: CASSDRLGAWEPQHF.